This T cell receptor (beta chain) was obtained from a study of low-dose radiotherapy and immunotherapy resistance in tumors (dated by TCRdb to between 2021 and 2022). Study-level background: In Cohort 1, each fraction delivered 0.5 Gy every 2 weeks, and the prescribed total PTV dose was 6.5 Gy. Cohort 2 received 1 Gy per fraction every two weeks, with a total of 13 Gy over 26 weeks. Nivolumab and ipilimumab were both given intravenously, with nivolumab at a 240 mg flat dose every two weeks and ipilimumab at 1 mg/kg every six weeks. Cyclophosphamide 200 mg/m2 was given intravenously every two weeks, one day before each radiation and immunotherapy administration. Patients took aspirin 300 mg orally once daily for four cycles, starting on cycle 1 day 1. The trial did not randomize participants into treatment groups. Eight patients were included in the translational analysis, namely three from the first dose cohort plus the first five from the second dose cohort.

CDR1 and CDR2, looked up from the germline V gene, are SGHVS and FQNEAQ. Trimming at the junction amounts to 3 bases on V and 6 bases on J, and the germline ends lie 9 bases apart. From cysteine to phenylalanine, the CDR3 is 13 amino acids long. The DNA shown is the 39-base CDR3, in frame from base 1. The reads were generated on an Illumina HiSeq 2500. Superscript III and a set of TRAV- and TRBV-specific primers were used to synthesize first-strand cDNA, so that both TCRalpha and TCRbeta chains were covered. TCRs were amplified with Phusion for 15 to 20 PCR cycles, with a constant-region primer paired with the adapter attached to the V primers. Isolated mRNA was amplified with the MessageAmp II aRNA Amplification Kit, using an approximately 15-hour in vitro transcription at 37°C. The Dynabeads mRNA DIRECT Purification Kit was used to isolate the mRNA for TCR sequencing. Indexed Illumina adapters were added in a second Phusion PCR of around 27 cycles, and the PCR products were purified with AMPure XP beads. Per the authors' processing: Custom Perl scripts were used to pool TCR sequences that encoded the same protein, to remove out-of-frame sequences, and to calculate the abundance of each clonotype. Any TCR sequence supported by only a single read was excluded from analysis. Shannon entropy, Gini index, clonality, richness, and the frequency of TCRs shared between repertoires were included as repertoire metrics. TCRdb took the public reads, trimmed them with fastp at Q25, ran MiXCR for clone calling and kept in-frame beta chains. Rows are unified per CDR3 protein, each entry keeping the most common DNA and genes. TCRdb, not the authors, supplied the V and J calls. A total of approximately 30,000 distinct CDR3 sequences appear in this sample, about half of them only once. Jointly, the top ten make up 4.5% to 7% of the sample.

The time point label, as the study defines it: after trial treatment. In light of the paper, this sample's treatment or condition label describes: LDRT plus nivolumab, ipilimumab, low-dose cyclophosphamide and aspirin (RACIN trial). The donors came from RACIN, which was a single-arm phase I dose-escalation trial that paired nivolumab and ipilimumab with aspirin, low-dose cyclophosphamide and low-dose radiotherapy. Patients with advanced, TIL-negative solid tumors were considered eligible. As for this clonotype: Its antigen remains undetermined. Per-base qualities were not stored, and no clone one base away is much larger.

Source: PBMCs, taken after low-dose radiotherapy plus immunotherapy. This clonotype was obtained from a male donor with gallbladder cancer. The chain is assembled from TRBV7-8 and TRBJ2-1; the D gene is perhaps TRBD2, from 5 matching bases. The CDR3 in this case is CASSFSRGNEQFF. The DNA sequence follows: TGTGCCAGCAGCTTCTCACGGGGCAATGAGCAGTTCTTC.